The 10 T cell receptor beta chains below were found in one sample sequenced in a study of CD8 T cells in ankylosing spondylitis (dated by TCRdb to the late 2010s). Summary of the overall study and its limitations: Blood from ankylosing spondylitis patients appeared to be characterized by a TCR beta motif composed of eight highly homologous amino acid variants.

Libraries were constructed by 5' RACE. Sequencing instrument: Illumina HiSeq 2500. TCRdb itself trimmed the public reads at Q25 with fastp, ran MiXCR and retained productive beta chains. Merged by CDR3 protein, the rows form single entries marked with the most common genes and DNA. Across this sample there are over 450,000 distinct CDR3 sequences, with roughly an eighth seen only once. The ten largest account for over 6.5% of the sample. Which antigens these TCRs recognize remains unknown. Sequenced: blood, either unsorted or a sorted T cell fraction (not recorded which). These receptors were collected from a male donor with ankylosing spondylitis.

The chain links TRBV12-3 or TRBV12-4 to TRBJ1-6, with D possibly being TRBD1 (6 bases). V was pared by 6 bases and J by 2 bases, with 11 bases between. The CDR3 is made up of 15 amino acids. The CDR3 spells CASSFRGTYNSPLHF. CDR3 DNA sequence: TGTGCCAGCAGCTTTAGGGGGACCTATAATTCACCCCTCCACTTT.

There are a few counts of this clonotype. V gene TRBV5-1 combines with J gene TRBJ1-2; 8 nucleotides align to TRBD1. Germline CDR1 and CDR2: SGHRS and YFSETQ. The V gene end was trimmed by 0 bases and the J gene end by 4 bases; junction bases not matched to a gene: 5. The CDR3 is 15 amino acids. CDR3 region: CASSLAGQGGYGYTF. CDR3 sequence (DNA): TGCGCCAGCAGCTTGGCCGGACAGGGTGGCTATGGCTACACCTTC.

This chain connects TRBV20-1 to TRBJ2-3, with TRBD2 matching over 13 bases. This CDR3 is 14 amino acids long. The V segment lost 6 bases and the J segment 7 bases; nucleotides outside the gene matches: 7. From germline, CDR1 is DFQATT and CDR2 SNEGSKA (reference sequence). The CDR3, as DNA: TGCAGTGCCACGAAACTAGCGGGAGGGCATACGCAGTATTTT. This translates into CSATKLAGGHTQYF.

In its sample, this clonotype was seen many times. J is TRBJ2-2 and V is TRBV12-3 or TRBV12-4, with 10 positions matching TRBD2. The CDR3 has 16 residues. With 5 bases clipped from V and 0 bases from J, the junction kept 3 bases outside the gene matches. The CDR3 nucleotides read TGTGCCAGCAGTCCGGGGACTAGCGCGAACACCGGGGAGCTGTTTTTT. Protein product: CASSPGTSANTGELFF.

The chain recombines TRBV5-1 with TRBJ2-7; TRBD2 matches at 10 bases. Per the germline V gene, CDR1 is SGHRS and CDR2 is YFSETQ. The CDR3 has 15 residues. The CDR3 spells CAISGLAVGAGEQYV. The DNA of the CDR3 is TGCGCCATCAGCGGACTAGCGGTGGGAGCAGGCGAGCAGTACGTC.

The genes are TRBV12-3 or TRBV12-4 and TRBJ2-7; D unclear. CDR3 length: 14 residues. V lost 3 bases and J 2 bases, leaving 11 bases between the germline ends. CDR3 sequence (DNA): TGTGCCAGCAGTTTCCAGAGCAACCCCTACGAGCAGTACTTC. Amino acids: CASSFQSNPYEQYF.

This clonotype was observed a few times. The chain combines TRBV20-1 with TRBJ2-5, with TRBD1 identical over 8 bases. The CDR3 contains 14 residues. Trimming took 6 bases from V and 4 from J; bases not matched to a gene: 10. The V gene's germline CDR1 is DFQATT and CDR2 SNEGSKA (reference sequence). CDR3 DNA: TGCAGTGCCGACCACGACAGGGGTGGAGAGACCCAGTACTTC. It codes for CSADHDRGGETQYF.

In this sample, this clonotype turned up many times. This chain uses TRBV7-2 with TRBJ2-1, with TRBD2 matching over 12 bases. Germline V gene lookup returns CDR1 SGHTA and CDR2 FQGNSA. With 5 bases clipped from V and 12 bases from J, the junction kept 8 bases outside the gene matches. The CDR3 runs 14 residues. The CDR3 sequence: CASSPQLAGGGQFF. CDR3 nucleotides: TGTGCCAGCAGCCCACAACTAGCGGGGGGCGGGCAGTTCTTC.

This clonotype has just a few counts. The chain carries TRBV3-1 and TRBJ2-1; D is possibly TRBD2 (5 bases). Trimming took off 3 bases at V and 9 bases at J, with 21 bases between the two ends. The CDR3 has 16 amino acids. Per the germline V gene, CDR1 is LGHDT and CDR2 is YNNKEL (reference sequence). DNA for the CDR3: TGTGCCAGCAGCCATTTGCGGGCGGATGACCCCAGTGAGCAGTTCTTC. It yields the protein CASSHLRADDPSEQFF.

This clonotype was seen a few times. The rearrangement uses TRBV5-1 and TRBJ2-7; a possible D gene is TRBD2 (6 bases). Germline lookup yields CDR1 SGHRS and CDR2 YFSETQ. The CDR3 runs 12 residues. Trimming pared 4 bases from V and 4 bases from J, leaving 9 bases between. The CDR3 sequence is CASSTRGYEQYF. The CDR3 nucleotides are TGCGCCAGCAGCACGCGGGGATACGAGCAGTACTTC. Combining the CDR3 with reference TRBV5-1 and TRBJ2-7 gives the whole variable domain KAGVTQTPRYLIKTRGQQVTLSCSPISGHRSVSWYQQTPGQGLQFLFEYFSETQRNKGNFPGRFSGRQFSNSRSEMNVSTLELGDSALYLCASSTRGYEQYFGPGTRLTVT.